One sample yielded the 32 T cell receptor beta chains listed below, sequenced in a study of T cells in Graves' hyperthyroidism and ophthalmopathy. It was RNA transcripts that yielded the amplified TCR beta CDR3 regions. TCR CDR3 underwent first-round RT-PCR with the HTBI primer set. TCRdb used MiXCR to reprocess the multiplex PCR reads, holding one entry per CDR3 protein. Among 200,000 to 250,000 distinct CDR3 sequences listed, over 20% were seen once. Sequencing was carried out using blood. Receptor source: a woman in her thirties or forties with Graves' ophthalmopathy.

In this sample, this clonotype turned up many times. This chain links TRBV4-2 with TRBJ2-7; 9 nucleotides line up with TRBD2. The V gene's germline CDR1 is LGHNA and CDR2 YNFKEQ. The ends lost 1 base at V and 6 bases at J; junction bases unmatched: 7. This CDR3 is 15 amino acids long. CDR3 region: CASSQVAGGPPEQYF. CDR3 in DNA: TGTGCCAGCAGCCAAGTTGCGGGAGGGCCGCCCGAGCAGTACTTC.

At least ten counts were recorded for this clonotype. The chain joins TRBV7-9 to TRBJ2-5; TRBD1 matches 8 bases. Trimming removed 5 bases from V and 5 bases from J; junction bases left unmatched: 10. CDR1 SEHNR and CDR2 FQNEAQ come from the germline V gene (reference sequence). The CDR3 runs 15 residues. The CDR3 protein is CASSVGTGAGETQYF. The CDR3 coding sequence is TGTGCCAGCAGCGTCGGGACAGGTGCAGGGGAGACCCAGTACTTC.

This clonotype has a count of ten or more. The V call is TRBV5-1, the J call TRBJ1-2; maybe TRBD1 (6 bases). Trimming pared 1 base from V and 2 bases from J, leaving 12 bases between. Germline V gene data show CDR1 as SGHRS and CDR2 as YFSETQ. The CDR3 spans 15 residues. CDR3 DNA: TGCGCCAGCAGCTTGTACAGGGTCCGGAACTATGGCTACACCTTC. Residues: CASSLYRVRNYGYTF.

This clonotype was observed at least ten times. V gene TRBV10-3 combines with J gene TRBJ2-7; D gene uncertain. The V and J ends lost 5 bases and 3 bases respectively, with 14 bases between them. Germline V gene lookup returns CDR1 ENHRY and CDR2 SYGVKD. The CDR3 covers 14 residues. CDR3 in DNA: TGTGCCATCAGTACCCAGCATAGCAGCTACGAGCAGTACTTC. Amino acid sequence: CAISTQHSSYEQYF.

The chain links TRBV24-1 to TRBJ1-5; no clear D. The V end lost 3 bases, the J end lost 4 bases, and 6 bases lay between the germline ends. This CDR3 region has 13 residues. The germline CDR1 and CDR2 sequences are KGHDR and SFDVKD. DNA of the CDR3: TGTGCCACCAGTGATATGGGAAATCAGCCCCAGCATTTT. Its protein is CATSDMGNQPQHF.

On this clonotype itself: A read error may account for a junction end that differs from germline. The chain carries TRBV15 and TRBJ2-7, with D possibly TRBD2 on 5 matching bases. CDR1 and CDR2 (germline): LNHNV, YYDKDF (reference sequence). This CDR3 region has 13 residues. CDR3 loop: CATSHGRGFEQSF. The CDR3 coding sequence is TGTGCCACCAGCCACGGTCGGGGTTTCGAGCAGTCCTTC.

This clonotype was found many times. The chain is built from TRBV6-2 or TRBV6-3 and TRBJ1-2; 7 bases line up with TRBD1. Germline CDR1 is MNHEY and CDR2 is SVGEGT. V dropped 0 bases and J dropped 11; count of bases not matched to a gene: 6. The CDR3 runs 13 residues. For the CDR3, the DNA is TGTGCCAGCAGTTACTCGAAAGGACAGGAGTACACCTTC. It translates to CASSYSKGQEYTF.

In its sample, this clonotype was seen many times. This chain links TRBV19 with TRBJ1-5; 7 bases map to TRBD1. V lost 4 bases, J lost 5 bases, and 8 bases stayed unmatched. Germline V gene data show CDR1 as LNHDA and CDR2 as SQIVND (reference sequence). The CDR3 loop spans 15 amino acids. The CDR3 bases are TGTGCCAGTAGTAAATACCGGGACAGCCATCAGCCCCAGCATTTT. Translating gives CASSKYRDSHQPQHF.

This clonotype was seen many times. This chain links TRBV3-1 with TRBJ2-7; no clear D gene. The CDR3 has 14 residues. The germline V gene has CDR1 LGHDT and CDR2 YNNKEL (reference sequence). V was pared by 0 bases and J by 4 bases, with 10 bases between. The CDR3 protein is CASSQDLMSYEQYF. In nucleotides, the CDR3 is TGTGCCAGCAGCCAAGACCTGATGTCTTACGAGCAGTACTTC.

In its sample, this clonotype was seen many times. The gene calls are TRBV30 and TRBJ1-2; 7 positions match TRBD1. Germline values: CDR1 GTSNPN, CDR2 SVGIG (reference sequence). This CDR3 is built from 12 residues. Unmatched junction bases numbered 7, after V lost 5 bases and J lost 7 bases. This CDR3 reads CAWGPTGLGYTF. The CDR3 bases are TGTGCCTGGGGTCCGACAGGGCTTGGCTACACCTTC.

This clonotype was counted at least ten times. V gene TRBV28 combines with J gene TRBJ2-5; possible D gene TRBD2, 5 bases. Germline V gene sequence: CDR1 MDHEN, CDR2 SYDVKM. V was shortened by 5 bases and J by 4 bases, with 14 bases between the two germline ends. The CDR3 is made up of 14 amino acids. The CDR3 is CASSPASSLETQYF. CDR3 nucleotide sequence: TGTGCCAGCAGTCCGGCTAGCTCGCTAGAGACCCAGTACTTC.

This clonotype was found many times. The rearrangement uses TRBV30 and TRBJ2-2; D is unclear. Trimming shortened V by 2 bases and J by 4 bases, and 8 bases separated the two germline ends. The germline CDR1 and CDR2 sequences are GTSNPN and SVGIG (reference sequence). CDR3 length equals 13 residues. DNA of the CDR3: TGTGCCTGGAGTCCGGTACCCACCGGGGAGCTGTTTTTT. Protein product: CAWSPVPTGELFF.

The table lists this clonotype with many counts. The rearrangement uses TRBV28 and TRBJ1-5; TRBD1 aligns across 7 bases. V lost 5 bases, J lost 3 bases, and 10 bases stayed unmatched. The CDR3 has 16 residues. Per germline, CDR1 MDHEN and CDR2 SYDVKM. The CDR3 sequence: CASSHRRTGLNQPQHF. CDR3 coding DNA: TGTGCCAGCAGTCATCGCCGGACAGGCCTCAATCAGCCCCAGCATTTT.

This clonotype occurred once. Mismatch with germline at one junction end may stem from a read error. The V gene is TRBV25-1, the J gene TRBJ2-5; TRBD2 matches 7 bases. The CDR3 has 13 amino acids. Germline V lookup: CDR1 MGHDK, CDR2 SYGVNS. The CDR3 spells CASSDLSPGLLHF. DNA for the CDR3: TGTGCCAGCAGTGACCTATCACCGGGACTATTGCACTTC.

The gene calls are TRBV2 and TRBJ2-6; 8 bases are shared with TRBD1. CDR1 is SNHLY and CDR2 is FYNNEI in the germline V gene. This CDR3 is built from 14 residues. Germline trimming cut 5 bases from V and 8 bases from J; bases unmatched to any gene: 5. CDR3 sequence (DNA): TGTGCCAGCAGTTTGCGGACAGGGCCCAACGTCCTGACTTTC. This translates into CASSLRTGPNVLTF.

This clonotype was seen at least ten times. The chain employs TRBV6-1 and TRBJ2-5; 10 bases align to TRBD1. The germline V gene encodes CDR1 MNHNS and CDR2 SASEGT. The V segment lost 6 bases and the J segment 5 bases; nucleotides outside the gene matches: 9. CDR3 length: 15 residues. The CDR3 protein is CASSERGTGAETQYF. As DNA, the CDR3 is TGTGCCAGCAGCGAGAGAGGGACAGGGGCGGAGACCCAGTACTTC.

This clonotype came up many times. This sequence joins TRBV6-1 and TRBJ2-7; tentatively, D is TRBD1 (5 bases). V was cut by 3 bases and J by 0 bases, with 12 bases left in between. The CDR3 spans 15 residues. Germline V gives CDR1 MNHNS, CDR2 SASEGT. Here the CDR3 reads CASSEFQGLSYEQYF. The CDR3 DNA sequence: TGTGCCAGCAGTGAGTTCCAGGGCCTCTCCTACGAGCAGTACTTC.

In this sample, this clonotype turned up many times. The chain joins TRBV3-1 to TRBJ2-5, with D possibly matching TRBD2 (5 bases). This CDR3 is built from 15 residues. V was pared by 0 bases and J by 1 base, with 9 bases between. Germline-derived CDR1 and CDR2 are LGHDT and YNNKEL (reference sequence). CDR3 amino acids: CASSQDGLAQETQYF. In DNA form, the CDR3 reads TGTGCCAGCAGCCAAGATGGTCTAGCCCAAGAGACCCAGTACTTC.

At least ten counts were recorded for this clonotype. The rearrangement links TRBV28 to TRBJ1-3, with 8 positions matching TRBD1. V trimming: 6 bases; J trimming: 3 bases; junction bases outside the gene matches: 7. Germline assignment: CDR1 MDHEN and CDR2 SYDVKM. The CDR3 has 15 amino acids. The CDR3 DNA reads TGTGCCAGCAGGCCCACAGGGGGATATGGAAACACCATATATTTT. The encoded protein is CASRPTGGYGNTIYF. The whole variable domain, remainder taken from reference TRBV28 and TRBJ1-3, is DVKVTQSSRYLVKRTGEKVFLECVQDMDHENMFWYRQDPGLGLRLIYFSYDVKMKEKGDIPEGYSVSREKKERFSLILESASTNQTSMYLCASRPTGGYGNTIYFGEGSWLTVV.

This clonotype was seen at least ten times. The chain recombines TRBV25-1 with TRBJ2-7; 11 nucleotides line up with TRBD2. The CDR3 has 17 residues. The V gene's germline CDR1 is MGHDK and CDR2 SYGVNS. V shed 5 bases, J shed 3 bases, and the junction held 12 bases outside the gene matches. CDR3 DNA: TGTGCCAGCAGTCAAACCCTAACTAGCGGGAGATTCTACGAGCAGTACTTC. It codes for CASSQTLTSGRFYEQYF.

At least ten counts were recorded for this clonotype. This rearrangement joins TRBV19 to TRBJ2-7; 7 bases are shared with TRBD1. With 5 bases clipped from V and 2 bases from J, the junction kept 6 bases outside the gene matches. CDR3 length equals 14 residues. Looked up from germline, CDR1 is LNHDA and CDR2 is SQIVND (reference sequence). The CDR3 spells CASSSGRGTYEQYF. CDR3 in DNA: TGTGCCAGTAGTTCGGGCAGGGGGACCTACGAGCAGTACTTC.

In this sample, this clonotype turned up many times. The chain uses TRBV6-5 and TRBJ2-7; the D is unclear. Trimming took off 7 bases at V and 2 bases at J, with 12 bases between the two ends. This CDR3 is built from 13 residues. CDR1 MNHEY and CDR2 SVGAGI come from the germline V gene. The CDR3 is CASIDFTTYEQYF. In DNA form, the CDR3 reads TGTGCCAGCATAGACTTTACCACCTACGAGCAGTACTTC.

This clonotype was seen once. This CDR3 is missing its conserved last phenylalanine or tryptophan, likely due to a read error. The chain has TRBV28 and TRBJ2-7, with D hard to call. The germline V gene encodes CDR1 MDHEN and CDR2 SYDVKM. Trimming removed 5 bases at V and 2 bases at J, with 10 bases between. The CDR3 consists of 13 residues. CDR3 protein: CASSRYRTYEQYL. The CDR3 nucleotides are TGTGCCAGCAGTCGGTACAGAACCTACGAGCAGTACTTA.

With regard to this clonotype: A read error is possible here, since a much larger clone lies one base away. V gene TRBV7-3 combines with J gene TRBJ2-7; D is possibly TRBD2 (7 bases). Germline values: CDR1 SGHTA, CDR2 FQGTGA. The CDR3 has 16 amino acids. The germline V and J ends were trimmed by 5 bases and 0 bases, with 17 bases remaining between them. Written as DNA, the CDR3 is TGTGCCAGCAGCCGAGGGGGGGGAGAGGTCTCCTACGAGCAGTACTTC. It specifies CASSRGGGEVSYEQYF.

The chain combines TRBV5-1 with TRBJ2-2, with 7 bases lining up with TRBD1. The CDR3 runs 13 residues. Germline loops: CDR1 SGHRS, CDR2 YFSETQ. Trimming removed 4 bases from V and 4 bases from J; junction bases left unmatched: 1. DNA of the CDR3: TGCGCCAGCAGCACAGGGGTCACCGGGGAGCTGTTTTTT. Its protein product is CASSTGVTGELFF.

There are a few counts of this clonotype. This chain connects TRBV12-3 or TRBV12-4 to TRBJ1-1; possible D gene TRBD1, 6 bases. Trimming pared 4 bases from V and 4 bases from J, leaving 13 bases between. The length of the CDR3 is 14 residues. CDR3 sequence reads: CASSSTDSGTEAFF. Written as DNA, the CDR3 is TGTGCCAGCAGTTCGACGGACAGTGGCACTGAAGCTTTCTTT.

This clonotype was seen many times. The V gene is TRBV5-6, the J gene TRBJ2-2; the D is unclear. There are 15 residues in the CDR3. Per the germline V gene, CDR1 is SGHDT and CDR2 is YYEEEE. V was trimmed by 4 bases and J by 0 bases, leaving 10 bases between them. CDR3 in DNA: TGTGCCAGCAGCATCGGACCCGCGAACACCGGGGAGCTGTTTTTT. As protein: CASSIGPANTGELFF.

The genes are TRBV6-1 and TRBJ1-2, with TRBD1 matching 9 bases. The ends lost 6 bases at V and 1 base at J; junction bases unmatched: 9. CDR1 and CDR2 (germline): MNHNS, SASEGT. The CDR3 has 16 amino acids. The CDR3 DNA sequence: TGTGCCAGCAGGACGGACAGGGGAAATGATAACTATGGCTACACCTTC. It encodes CASRTDRGNDNYGYTF.

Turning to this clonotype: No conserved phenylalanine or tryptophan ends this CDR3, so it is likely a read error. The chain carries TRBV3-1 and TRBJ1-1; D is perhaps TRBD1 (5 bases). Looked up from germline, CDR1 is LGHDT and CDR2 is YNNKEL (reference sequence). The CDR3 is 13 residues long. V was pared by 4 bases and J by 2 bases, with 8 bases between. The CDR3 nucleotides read TGTGCCAGCAGCCCCGGGGCCAACACTGAAGCTTTCCTT. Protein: CASSPGANTEAFL.

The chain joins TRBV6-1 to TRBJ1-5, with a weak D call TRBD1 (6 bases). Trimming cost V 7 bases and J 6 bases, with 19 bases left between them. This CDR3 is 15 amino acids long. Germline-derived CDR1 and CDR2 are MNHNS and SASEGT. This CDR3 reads CASTGLRGDGQPQHF. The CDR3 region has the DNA TGTGCCAGCACCGGTCTTAGGGGGGACGGTCAGCCCCAGCATTTT.

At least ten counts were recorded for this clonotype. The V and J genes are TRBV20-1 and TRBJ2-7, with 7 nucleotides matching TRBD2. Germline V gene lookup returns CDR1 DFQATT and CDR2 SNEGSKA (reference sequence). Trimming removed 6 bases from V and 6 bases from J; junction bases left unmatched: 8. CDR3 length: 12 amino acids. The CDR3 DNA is TGCAGTGCCCCTTTCCGCGGGGGCGAGCAGTACTTC. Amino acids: CSAPFRGGEQYF.

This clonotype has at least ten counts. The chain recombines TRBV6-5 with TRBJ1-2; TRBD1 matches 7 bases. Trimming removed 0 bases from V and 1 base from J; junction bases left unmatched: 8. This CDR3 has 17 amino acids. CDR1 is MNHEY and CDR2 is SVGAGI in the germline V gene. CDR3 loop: CASSYSGGGAGNYGYTF. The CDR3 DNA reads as TGTGCCAGCAGTTACTCGGGAGGGGGCGCCGGTAACTATGGCTACACCTTC.